The clone carrying this T cell receptor beta chain was found a few times. Distinct nucleotide sequences in the sample also encode this CDR3. CDR3 size: 14 residues. The V and J ends lost 3 bases and 0 bases respectively, with 8 bases between them. Germline CDR1 and CDR2: SGHTA and FQGTGA. The method was immunoSEQ multiplex PCR; TCRdb's version includes in-frame clones alone and lacks a portion of them. The sample holds hundreds of thousands of clones, roughly 80% seen once. These data belong to a study of blood T cell repertoires in COVID-19. Individuals drawn from approximately 26 US areas were about 18 to 89 years old.

The sample comprised PBMCs or T cells enriched from blood (not recorded which). V usage is TRBV7-3 and J usage is TRBJ1-1; no definite D call. The TCR was taken from a middle-aged man who had been exposed to COVID-19. The CDR3 loop is CASSLGGMNTEAFF. CDR3 sequence (DNA): TGTGCCAGCAGCTTGGGAGGTATGAACACTGAAGCTTTCTTT.